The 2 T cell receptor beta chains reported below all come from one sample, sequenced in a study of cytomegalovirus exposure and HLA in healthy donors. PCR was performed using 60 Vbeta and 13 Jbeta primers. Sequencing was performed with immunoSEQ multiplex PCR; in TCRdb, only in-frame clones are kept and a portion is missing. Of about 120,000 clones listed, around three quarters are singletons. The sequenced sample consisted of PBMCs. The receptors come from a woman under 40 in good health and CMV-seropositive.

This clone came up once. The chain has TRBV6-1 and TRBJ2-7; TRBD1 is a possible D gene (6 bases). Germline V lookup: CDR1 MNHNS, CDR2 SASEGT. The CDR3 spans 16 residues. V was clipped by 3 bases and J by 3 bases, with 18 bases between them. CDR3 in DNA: TGTGCCAGCAGTGATCCTCCGACGGGACATTTCTACGAGCAGTACTTC. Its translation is CASSDPPTGHFYEQYF.

The CDR3 DNA reads TGTGCCGCCGGACAGGGAGACCCTGGGGCCAACGTCCTGACTTTC. Encoded protein: CAAGQGDPGANVLTF. The rearrangement uses TRBV10-3 and TRBJ2-6; 8 bases are a match to TRBD1. The V gene's germline CDR1 is ENHRY and CDR2 SYGVKD. V lost 11 bases and J lost 2; bases outside the gene matches: 8. This CDR3 is 15 amino acids long.